The clone carrying this T cell receptor (beta chain) was counted a few times. The antigen remains unidentified. The data derive from a study of spatial heterogeneity in lung cancer. MiXCR was run by TCRdb on the 5' RACE reads, yielding one entry per CDR3 protein. Here the sample spans 60,000 to 80,000 distinct CDR3 sequences, approximately 12% being singletons. Study findings and constraints: Circulating ubiquitous expanded tumor TCRs were observed more frequently at resection than at follow-up.

The time point here: sample taken at primary tumor resection. The study sequenced unsorted whole RNA from tumor, nontumor lung or frozen PBMC. Patients with untreated early-stage non-small cell lung cancer, numbering 72, were the donors. The sample here was PBMCs, taken at surgery. This TCR came from a male donor with early-stage non-small cell lung cancer.

CDR3 amino acids: CASSLVAQETQYF. The CDR3 region has the DNA TGCGCCAGCAGCTTGGTGGCCCAAGAGACCCAGTACTTC. The chain carries TRBV5-1 and TRBJ2-5; no clear D gene. CDR1 and CDR2 (germline): SGHRS, YFSETQ. V lost 0 bases and J lost 1, with 4 bases in between. CDR3 length: 13 residues.